A selection of T cell receptor beta chains follows, all from one sample in a study of Graves' ophthalmopathy and Graves' hyperthyroidism. TCRdb re-called the multiplex PCR reads through MiXCR, storing one row per CDR3 protein. The sample holds 170,000 or so distinct CDR3 sequences; about two fifths are singletons and the top ten take approximately 9%. Sequencing was done on a sample of peripheral blood. The receptor set was obtained from a young man with Graves' ophthalmopathy. Both conserved end residues are part of each CDR3. Fields, in order: D gene, V gene, J gene, clone size, CDR3 protein, CDR3 DNA. The D gene is left open where the match is weak. A clone size is listed for some rows: how often the clone was seen (once, few, many), or a class if it is expanded.

.	TRBV5-5	TRBJ1-5	many	CASSLSVPSNQPQHF	TGTGCCAGCAGCTTGAGCGTACCTAGCAATCAGCCCCAGCATTTT
.	TRBV28	TRBJ2-7	few	CASSSTWYEQYF	TGTGCCAGCAGCTCCACCTGGTACGAGCAGTACTTC
.	TRBV6-2/TRBV6-3	TRBJ2-7	many	CASSWIYEQYF	TGTGCCAGCAGTTGGATCTACGAGCAGTACTTC
TRBD1	TRBV30	TRBJ1-5	many	CAWKDRLGNQPQHF	TGTGCCTGGAAGGACAGGTTAGGCAATCAGCCCCAGCATTTT
TRBD1	TRBV2	TRBJ1-5	.	CASQQGQNQPQHF	TGTGCCAGCCAACAGGGGCAGAATCAGCCCCAGCATTTT
.	TRBV4-1	TRBJ1-5	many	CASSPHENYSNQPQHF	TGCGCCAGCAGCCCACACGAGAATTATAGCAATCAGCCCCAGCATTTT
.	TRBV19	TRBJ1-5	many	CASNKVSNQPQHF	TGTGCCAGCAATAAAGTCAGCAATCAGCCCCAGCATTTT
.	TRBV29-1	TRBJ1-2	many	CSARTENYGYTF	TGCAGTGCTAGGACAGAAAACTATGGCTACACCTTC
.	TRBV7-3	TRBJ2-1	many	CASSLIGSGSEQFF	TGTGCCAGCAGCCTAATTGGGAGCGGAAGCGAGCAGTTCTTC
TRBD1	TRBV18	TRBJ2-7	many	CASSYRGRGYYEQYF	TGTGCCAGCTCATACAGGGGGCGAGGGTACTACGAGCAGTACTTC
TRBD1	TRBV6-4	TRBJ2-7	many	CASSAPLDRVITYEQYF	TGTGCCAGCAGTGCTCCCCTCGACAGGGTGATAACCTACGAGCAGTACTTC
.	TRBV12-3/TRBV12-4	TRBJ1-3	many	CASSLSWSYSGNTIYF	TGTGCCAGCAGTCTTTCTTGGTCTTACTCTGGAAACACCATATATTTT
TRBD2	TRBV12-3/TRBV12-4	TRBJ2-7	.	CASSQTSGEDYEQYF	TGTGCCAGCAGTCAAACTAGCGGCGAGGACTACGAGCAGTACTTC
TRBD2	TRBV6-1	TRBJ2-7	.	CASRPAGINEQYF	TGTGCCAGCCGGCCAGCGGGAATCAACGAGCAGTACTTC
.	TRBV6-2/TRBV6-3	TRBJ2-7	.	CASSYVKSREQYF	TGTGCCAGCAGTTATGTAAAGTCACGCGAGCAGTACTTC
TRBD1	TRBV7-8	TRBJ1-1	.	CASSTDRGNTEAFF	TGTGCCAGCAGCACCGACAGGGGAAACACTGAAGCTTTCTTT
.	TRBV6-9	TRBJ2-5	.	CASSLLSGTQYF	TGTGCCAGCAGTTTATTGTCGGGGACCCAGTACTTC
.	TRBV5-1	TRBJ1-2	.	CASSLEPGNYGYTF	TGCGCCAGCAGCTTGGAGCCAGGGAACTATGGCTACACCTTC
.	TRBV7-2	TRBJ1-2	many	CASSSYGGKGYGYTF	TGTGCCAGCAGCTCCTACGGGGGGAAGGGGTATGGCTACACCTTC
TRBD2	TRBV7-2	TRBJ2-5	many	CASSLVGTSGSGETQYF	TGTGCCAGCAGCTTAGTCGGGACTAGCGGGAGTGGAGAGACCCAGTACTTC
.	TRBV20-1	TRBJ2-5	few	CSAHIAGQKTQYF	TGCAGTGCACATATAGCGGGACAGAAGACCCAGTACTTC
.	TRBV4-1	TRBJ1-2	many	CASSQERYLNYGYTF	TGCGCCAGCAGCCAAGAGCGGTACTTAAACTATGGCTACACCTTC
.	TRBV6-1	TRBJ2-7	few	CASSEARGTYEQYF	TGTGCCAGCAGTGAAGCTAGGGGGACCTACGAGCAGTACTTC
.	TRBV12-3/TRBV12-4	TRBJ1-2	.	CASSSGQTSANYGYTF	TGTGCCAGCAGTTCGGGGCAAACCTCAGCTAACTATGGCTACACCTTC
.	TRBV6-5	TRBJ2-5	many	CASSPSTGDGETQYF	TGTGCCAGCAGTCCCTCGACAGGCGACGGGGAGACCCAGTACTTC
.	TRBV7-9	TRBJ2-7	many	CASSFRESVEQYF	TGTGCCAGCAGCTTTAGGGAGTCAGTCGAGCAGTACTTC
.	TRBV6-5	TRBJ1-1	.	CASSYEGIAPNTEAFF	TGTGCCAGCAGTTACGAAGGGATAGCCCCGAACACTGAAGCTTTCTTT
TRBD1	TRBV5-1	TRBJ1-2	many	CASSSLQGNGYTF	TGCGCCAGCAGCTCCCTACAGGGGAATGGCTACACCTTC
TRBD2	TRBV6-2/TRBV6-3	TRBJ2-2	many	CASSQRLAGGTGELFF	TGTGCCAGCAGCCAGAGGCTAGCGGGAGGCACCGGGGAGCTGTTTTTT
TRBD2	TRBV6-5	TRBJ2-7	few	CASRTTSGYEQYF	TGTGCCAGCAGAACAACTAGCGGCTACGAGCAGTACTTC
.	TRBV20-1	TRBJ2-1	many	CSARVADNEQFF	TGCAGTGCTAGAGTGGCGGACAATGAGCAGTTCTTC
.	TRBV4-3	TRBJ2-7	many	CASSQMTEVAYEQYF	TGCGCCAGCAGCCAAATGACGGAGGTCGCCTACGAGCAGTACTTC
.	TRBV15	TRBJ2-5	.	CATSRDDVLQSQETQYF	TGTGCCACCAGCAGAGACGACGTTCTCCAGTCTCAAGAGACCCAGTACTTC
.	TRBV7-2	TRBJ2-5	medium-sized	CASSWGQETQYF	TGTGCCAGCAGCTGGGGCCAAGAGACCCAGTACTTC
TRBD1	TRBV13	TRBJ1-1	.	CASSLGQTREAFF	TGTGCCAGCAGCTTGGGACAGACCCGGGAAGCTTTCTTT
.	TRBV7-2	TRBJ2-7	.	CASSQAETGSYEQYF	TGTGCCAGCAGCCAAGCCGAGACAGGCTCCTACGAGCAGTACTTC
.	TRBV6-2/TRBV6-3	TRBJ2-7	.	CASSVGTGTYEQCF	.
.	TRBV7-2	TRBJ2-6	.	CASSSSFSGANVLTF	TGTGCCAGCAGTTCCTCCTTCTCTGGGGCCAACGTCCTGACTTTC
.	TRBV12-3/TRBV12-4	TRBJ1-2	.	CASRPTDGAVYGYTF	TGTGCCAGCAGACCGACCGATGGAGCAGTCTATGGCTACACCTTC